These 8 T cell receptor beta chains came from one sample sequenced in a study of cytomegalovirus exposure and HLA in healthy donors. Researchers ran the PCR with 60 Vbeta and 13 Jbeta primers. Clones were read by immunoSEQ multiplex PCR, and TCRdb kept only the in-frame ones, dropping some. The top ten clones hold 11% of a sample with some 92,000 clones, around 75% of them seen once. Sequencing was done on a sample of PBMCs. These receptors were collected from a man between 18 and 35 years old in good health and CMV-seropositive.

The rearrangement joins TRBV12-5 to TRBJ2-7; no firm D call. Germline values: CDR1 LGHNT, CDR2 FRNRAP. CDR3 length: 12 residues. This CDR3 reads CARVPLLYEQYF. In DNA, the CDR3 is TGTGCCCGAGTCCCCCTTCTTTACGAGCAGTACTTC.

V usage is TRBV30 and J usage is TRBJ2-3; no definite D call. The germline V gene has CDR1 GTSNPN and CDR2 SVGIG (reference sequence). V lost 2 bases to trimming and J lost 2 bases, with 11 bases between them. This CDR3 region has 14 residues. The CDR3 protein is CAWSSTGFTDTQYF. Here the CDR3 DNA reads TGTGCCTGGAGTTCAACCGGGTTCACAGATACGCAGTATTTT.

The chain is built from TRBV5-5 and TRBJ2-7; D is ambiguous. Germline loops: CDR1 SGHKS, CDR2 YYEKEE (reference sequence). The CDR3 sequence is 14 residues long. Between the trimmed V and J ends, which lost 0 bases and 2 bases, there was a span of 9 bases. The CDR3 reads CASSLGHRTYEQYF. The DNA for the CDR3 is TGTGCCAGCAGCTTGGGACATAGGACCTACGAGCAGTACTTC.

The genes are TRBV10-2 and TRBJ2-2, with D maybe TRBD2 (5 bases). Trimming left V 1 base short and J 2 bases short, with 8 bases between. Germline V lookup: CDR1 WSHSY, CDR2 SAAADI. The CDR3 is 15 residues long. CDR3 sequence reads: CASSELRLNTGELFF. The CDR3 DNA reads TGCGCCAGCAGTGAGTTGAGACTAAACACCGGGGAGCTGTTTTTT.

The chain employs TRBV4-1 and TRBJ2-7; D may be TRBD1 (6 bases). Trimming pared 1 base from V and 0 bases from J, leaving 19 bases between. The CDR3 has 18 amino acids. CDR1 and CDR2 from the germline V gene are MGHRA and YSYEKL. CDR3 amino acids: CASSQGPTDSAFSYEQYF. The CDR3 DNA reads TGCGCCAGCAGCCAAGGACCGACGGACAGTGCCTTCTCCTACGAGCAGTACTTC.

This chain connects TRBV27 to TRBJ2-2; D possibly corresponds to TRBD2 (6 bases). The germline V gene has CDR1 MNHEY and CDR2 SMNVEV (reference sequence). Between the trimmed V and J ends, which lost 0 bases and 5 bases, there was a span of 7 bases. The CDR3 runs 14 residues. The CDR3 loop reads CASSLSAGTGELFF. The CDR3, as DNA: TGTGCCAGCAGTTTATCGGCGGGAACCGGGGAGCTGTTTTTT.

This chain joins TRBV28 and TRBJ2-5; TRBD1 agrees at 7 bases. Germline V gene data show CDR1 as MDHEN and CDR2 as SYDVKM. The CDR3 runs 15 residues. Trimming at V came to 5 bases and at J to 0 bases, leaving 6 bases not matched to a gene. DNA for the CDR3: TGTGCCAGCAGTAGACCGGACAGGTACCAAGAGACCCAGTACTTC. It translates to CASSRPDRYQETQYF. The entire variable domain, with the rest obtained from reference TRBV28 and TRBJ2-5, is as follows: DVKVTQSSRYLVKRTGEKVFLECVQDMDHENMFWYRQDPGLGLRLIYFSYDVKMKEKGDIPEGYSVSREKKERFSLILESASTNQTSMYLCASSRPDRYQETQYFGPGTRLLVL.

This sequence joins TRBV28 and TRBJ2-1; D unclear. Germline V gives CDR1 MDHEN, CDR2 SYDVKM. Trimming removed 3 bases at V and 3 bases at J, with 6 bases between. The CDR3 has 13 residues. The CDR3 loop is CASSLENYNEQFF. The CDR3 coding sequence is TGTGCCAGCAGTTTGGAGAACTACAATGAGCAGTTCTTC.